These 23 T cell receptor beta chains originate from one sample sequenced in a study of blood T cell repertoires in COVID-19 (TCRdb year 2020). Library creation used the immunoSEQ multiplex PCR assay. The source is immuneACCESS, and TCRdb retained only in-frame sequences with V and J called. Part of the clones is not carried over; for the studies checked, unresolved V genes explain less than half of this, and the remainder is unexplained. This sample lists roughly 150,000 clones; around 87% were detected once. The top ten hold around 6.1% of the sample. The sample consisted of peripheral blood. The receptors come from an elderly man with acute or convalescent COVID-19.

The rearrangement joins TRBV24-1 to TRBJ2-2, with 9 nucleotides matching TRBD1. Per germline, CDR1 KGHDR and CDR2 SFDVKD. V shed 10 bases and J 5 bases; nucleotides not matched to a gene: 4. The CDR3 extends over 13 amino acids. Here the CDR3 reads CATTGGVTGELFF. The CDR3 nucleotides read TGTGCCACAACAGGGGGCGTTACCGGGGAGCTGTTTTTT.

V is TRBV5-1 and J is TRBJ1-2, with 11 nucleotides matching TRBD1. CDR1 and CDR2 (germline): SGHRS, YFSETQ. The CDR3 covers 15 residues. Unmatched junction bases numbered 9, after V lost 4 bases and J lost 7 bases. The CDR3 DNA is TGCGCCAGCAGCCCGGGTGGGACAGGGGGTTTTGGCTACACCTTC. Protein product: CASSPGGTGGFGYTF.

The J gene is TRBJ2-5, the V gene TRBV24-1; TRBD1 aligns across 8 bases. This CDR3 is 16 amino acids long. Germline CDR1 is KGHDR and CDR2 is SFDVKD. After removal of 0 bases from V and 2 bases from J, the junction contained 4 bases not matched to a gene. DNA for the CDR3: TGTGCCACCAGTGATTTGGGACAGGGTGAACAAGAGACCCAGTACTTC. Translating it yields CATSDLGQGEQETQYF.

The chain joins TRBV19 to TRBJ2-7, with 8 bases that match TRBD1. V was pared by 6 bases and J by 2 bases, with 9 bases of the junction left unmatched. Germline CDR1 reads LNHDA; CDR2 reads SQIVND (reference sequence). The CDR3 is 15 amino acids. The CDR3 reads CASRGWTGSTYEQYF. CDR3 nucleotide sequence: TGTGCCAGTAGGGGTTGGACAGGGTCCACCTACGAGCAGTACTTC.

This rearrangement joins TRBV29-1 to TRBJ2-2; 8 positions match TRBD1. The CDR3 spans 15 residues. The J segment lost 0 bases and the V segment lost 6 bases, leaving 6 bases of the junction unmatched. Germline-derived CDR1 and CDR2 are SQVTM and ANQGSEA. CDR3 sequence reads: CSVGQGTANTGELFF. The CDR3 nucleotides are TGCAGCGTCGGACAGGGAACCGCGAACACCGGGGAGCTGTTTTTT.

V and J are TRBV19 and TRBJ1-1; 8 bases agree with TRBD1. J was trimmed by 11 bases and V by 9 bases; bases with no gene match: 17. This CDR3 contains 14 residues. CDR1 and CDR2 from the germline V gene are LNHDA and SQIVND (reference sequence). This CDR3 reads CASLKTGAVLQAFF. The CDR3 DNA reads TGTGCCAGCCTAAAGACAGGGGCGGTTTTACAGGCTTTCTTT.

V is TRBV5-1 and J is TRBJ1-2; 9 bases map to TRBD1. The CDR3 loop spans 15 amino acids. Per germline, CDR1 SGHRS and CDR2 YFSETQ. The V gene end was trimmed by 4 bases and the J gene end by 4 bases; junction bases not matched to a gene: 8. The DNA for the CDR3 is TGCGCCAGCAGCACCACAGCGACAGGGGGCTATGGCTACACCTTC. This sequence encodes CASSTTATGGYGYTF.

The chain joins TRBV6-5 to TRBJ2-7; D perhaps matches TRBD2 (5 bases). Trimming took 6 bases from V and 4 from J, leaving 19 bases between them. The germline gives CDR1 MNHEY, CDR2 SVGAGI. The CDR3 covers 15 residues. The CDR3 DNA reads TGTGCCAGCAGGGCGGGTAGTCAAGAGTTGTACGAGCAGTACTTC. This gives the protein CASRAGSQELYEQYF.

This sequence joins TRBV15 and TRBJ2-3; 7 nucleotides agree with TRBD2. The CDR3 spans 14 residues. The J segment lost 8 bases and the V segment lost 3 bases, leaving 8 bases of the junction unmatched. Germline CDR1 and CDR2: LNHNV and YYDKDF (reference sequence). The DNA of the CDR3 is TGTGCCACCAGCAGCCCCCCAGCGGGACCTACGCAGTATTTT. This translates into CATSSPPAGPTQYF.

This sequence joins TRBV30 and TRBJ1-4; D perhaps matches TRBD1 (5 bases). V lost 0 bases to trimming and J lost 4 bases, with 18 bases between them. Germline CDR1 is GTSNPN and CDR2 is SVGIG (reference sequence). The CDR3 length is 17 residues. For the CDR3, the DNA is TGTGCCTGGAGTGTACAGGTCATGAAGGGGTTTAATGAAAAACTGTTTTTT. This translates into CAWSVQVMKGFNEKLFF.

The chain uses TRBV28 and TRBJ2-7; the D gene is possibly TRBD2 (5 bases). Trimming shortened V by 7 bases and J by 0 bases, and 10 bases separated the two germline ends. Germline V lookup: CDR1 MDHEN, CDR2 SYDVKM. The CDR3 has 13 residues. The CDR3 reads CASTTGNSYEQYF. The DNA of the CDR3 is TGTGCCAGCACCACCGGGAACTCCTACGAGCAGTACTTC.

The rearrangement uses TRBV10-3 and TRBJ1-2; maybe TRBD1 (5 bases). V lost 1 base and J 7 bases, leaving 10 bases between the germline ends. The germline CDR1 and CDR2 sequences are ENHRY and SYGVKD. This CDR3 comprises 13 residues. The CDR3 reads CAISEFGGSGYTF. The CDR3 DNA sequence: TGTGCCATCAGTGAGTTCGGGGGTAGTGGCTACACCTTC.

The V and J genes are TRBV18 and TRBJ2-1; the match to TRBD2 covers 8 bases. The CDR3 covers 18 residues. The ends lost 3 bases at V and 0 bases at J; junction bases unmatched: 10. CDR1 KGHSH and CDR2 LQKENI come from the germline V gene. CDR3 in DNA: TGTGCCAGCTCACCTTTCTTGCGGGAGGCCCTCTCCTACAATGAGCAGTTCTTC. Translated: CASSPFLREALSYNEQFF.

The chain is built from TRBV5-1 and TRBJ1-1; 8 bases are a match to TRBD1. V trimming: 1 base; J trimming: 1 base; junction bases outside the gene matches: 3. The germline V gene encodes CDR1 SGHRS and CDR2 YFSETQ. The CDR3 has 15 residues. The CDR3 sequence is CASSLQTGGNTEAFF. Here the CDR3 DNA reads TGCGCCAGCAGCTTGCAAACAGGGGGGAACACTGAAGCTTTCTTT.

This sequence joins TRBV6-2 or TRBV6-3 and TRBJ1-1; D is undetermined. The V end lost 0 bases, the J end lost 3 bases, and 8 bases lay between the germline ends. The CDR3 consists of 14 residues. In germline, CDR1 is MNHEY, CDR2 SVGEGT. The CDR3 protein is CASSYSMGDTEAFF. CDR3 in DNA: TGTGCCAGCAGTTACTCTATGGGCGACACTGAAGCTTTCTTT.

This chain links TRBV7-9 with TRBJ1-5; 9 bases line up with TRBD1. The germline V gene has CDR1 SEHNR and CDR2 FQNEAQ (reference sequence). After removal of 4 bases from V and 6 bases from J, the junction contained 7 bases not matched to a gene. The CDR3 contains 15 residues. The DNA of the CDR3 is TGTGCCAGCAGCTCCGGGACAGGGTCAAGTCAGCCCCAGCATTTT. It encodes CASSSGTGSSQPQHF.

This clone was recorded once. The chain's CDR3 is CASSLEGLLNEKLFF. CDR3 bases: TGTGCCAGCAGCCTAGAAGGCTTACTAAATGAAAAACTGTTTTTT. This chain uses TRBV6-5 with TRBJ1-4; no definite D call. The CDR3 loop spans 15 amino acids. Trimming took off 6 bases at V and 5 bases at J, with 16 bases between the two ends. Germline CDR1 MNHEY, CDR2 SVGAGI.

The chain carries TRBV29-1 and TRBJ1-3, with D perhaps matching TRBD1 (5 bases). The CDR3 loop spans 15 amino acids. Trimming removed 0 bases from V and 5 bases from J, with 14 bases in between. Germline CDR1 reads SQVTM; CDR2 reads ANQGSEA. DNA for the CDR3: TGCAGCGTTGAAGATCTCCCGCAGGGTAGAAACACCATATATTTT. This sequence encodes CSVEDLPQGRNTIYF.

Only a few counts were recorded for this clone. The chain combines TRBV3-1 (or the pseudogene TRBV3-2) with TRBJ1-2, with 8 nucleotides matching TRBD1. V was clipped by 5 bases and J by 6 bases; unmatched bases: 5. The CDR3 runs 13 residues. Germline CDR1 reads LGHDT; CDR2 reads YNNKEL (reference sequence). The CDR3 here is CASSDRGPDGYTF. The DNA for the CDR3 is TGTGCCAGCAGCGACAGGGGTCCCGATGGCTACACCTTC.

The chain uses TRBV28 and TRBJ2-6; TRBD1 aligns across 11 bases. Germline CDR1 reads MDHEN; CDR2 reads SYDVKM. V lost 6 bases, J lost 1 base, and 8 bases stayed unmatched. This CDR3 region has 18 residues. The CDR3 bases are TGTGCCAGCAGGACCGGGACAGGGGGTTCTTCTGGGGCCAACGTCCTGACTTTC. Amino acid sequence: CASRTGTGGSSGANVLTF.

The chain links TRBV3-1 (or the pseudogene TRBV3-2) to TRBJ2-7; no definite D call. There are 11 residues in the CDR3. Germline CDR1 and CDR2: LGHDT and YNNKEL (reference sequence). V lost 3 bases and J 3 bases, leaving 3 bases between the germline ends. This CDR3 is CASSHYYEQYF. CDR3 nucleotides: TGTGCCAGCAGCCACTACTACGAGCAGTACTTC.

The rearrangement joins TRBV5-1 to TRBJ2-1; the match to TRBD1 covers 7 bases. The CDR3 consists of 15 residues. CDR1 is SGHRS, CDR2 YFSETQ, per germline. The J segment lost 2 bases and the V segment lost 7 bases, leaving 9 bases of the junction unmatched. The CDR3 reads CASDDGDSAYNEQFF. Here the CDR3 DNA reads TGCGCCAGCGACGACGGGGACAGCGCCTACAATGAGCAGTTCTTC.

This sequence joins TRBV11-2 and TRBJ2-3, with 7 bases aligning to TRBD2. Looked up from germline, CDR1 is SGHAT and CDR2 is FQNNGV. With V trimmed by 5 bases and J by 0 bases, 8 bases remained unmatched. The CDR3 has 16 residues. The CDR3 here is CASSPRDYLSTDTQYF. CDR3 DNA sequence: TGTGCCAGCAGCCCAAGGGACTATCTTAGCACAGATACGCAGTATTTT.